Listed below are T cell receptor beta chains from one sample, sequenced in a study of T cells in Graves' hyperthyroidism and ophthalmopathy. One entry per CDR3 protein, called by TCRdb with MiXCR from the multiplex PCR reads. The table shows 800,000 or so distinct CDR3 sequences, with 35% to 40% occurring only once. The specimen sequenced was blood. The receptor source for this set is a man in his late teens or twenties with Graves' hyperthyroidism. Each CDR3 is given with its conserved first and last residue. A D gene is named only where the DNA matches it firmly. Clone sizes are given selectively: once, few, many, or a class where the clone is expanded.

many	TRBV7-8	-	TRBJ1-2	CASSRERLRQTGTF	TGTGCCAGCAGCCGGGAGCGGCTCCGTCAGACTGGCACCTTC
-	TRBV7-2	-	TRBJ1-1	CASFTVNTEAFF	TGTGCCAGCTTTACAGTGAACACTGAAGCTTTCTTT
few	TRBV7-2	TRBD1	TRBJ2-7	CASSFLLGQGSDEQYF	TGTGCCAGCAGCTTCCTTCTGGGACAGGGATCCGACGAGCAGTACTTC
few	TRBV20-1	TRBD1	TRBJ2-7	CSAPYRGEQYF	TGCAGTGCCCCTTACAGGGGCGAGCAGTACTTC
-	TRBV7-9	-	TRBJ2-5	CASSLRGGRQETQYF	TGTGCCAGCAGCTTAAGGGGGGGGCGCCAAGAGACCCAGTACTTC
once	TRBV20-1	-	TRBJ1-3	CSLDSPGGNTIYF	TGCAGTCTGGACTCACCGGGGGGAAACACCATATATTTT
many	TRBV19	-	TRBJ2-2	CASSYTGELFF	TGTGCCAGCAGCTACACCGGGGAGCTGTTTTTT
-	TRBV6-5	TRBD1	TRBJ2-7	CASSFSDRGPYEQYF	TGTGCCAGCAGTTTTTCGGACAGGGGGCCCTACGAGCAGTACTTC
few	TRBV4-2	-	TRBJ2-7	CASSHVAAYEQYF	TGTGCCAGCAGCCACGTGGCAGCCTACGAGCAGTACTTC
few	TRBV9	-	TRBJ1-6	CASSHPGEKVASPLHF	TGTGCCAGCAGCCACCCCGGGGAGAAGGTGGCTTCACCCCTCCACTTT
many	TRBV9	-	TRBJ1-1	CASSVKGNTEAFF	TGTGCCAGCAGCGTAAAAGGGAACACTGAAGCTTTCTTT
-	TRBV19	TRBD2	TRBJ2-7	CASSGRDLTPLEQYF	TGTGCCAGTAGCGGGAGGGACCTAACCCCTCTCGAGCAGTACTTC
once	TRBV29-1	-	TRBJ2-7	CSAAEQTYEQYF	TGCAGCGCCGCGGAACAAACCTACGAGCAGTACTTC
once	TRBV7-3	-	TRBJ2-7	CASSLRRAVSYEQYF	TGTGCCAGCAGCTTACGTCGGGCAGTCTCCTACGAGCAGTACTTC
-	TRBV5-1	TRBD1	TRBJ1-1	CASSLGQGSDVAFF	TGCGCCAGCAGCTTGGGACAGGGGTCTGACGTGGCTTTCTTT
few	TRBV5-1	-	TRBJ1-2	CASSLATGSHGYTF	TGCGCCAGCAGCTTGGCCACAGGGAGCCATGGCTACACCTTC
few	TRBV12-3/TRBV12-4	-	TRBJ1-3	CATFLSLGNTIYF	TGTGCCACCTTCCTAAGTCTGGGAAACACCATATATTTT
once	TRBV19	-	TRBJ1-1	CATSTAYF	TGTGCCACCTCGACAGCTTACTTT
many	TRBV9	-	TRBJ1-1	CASSALIEDDGTEAFF	TGTGCCAGCAGCGCCCTGATCGAAGATGACGGCACTGAAGCTTTCTTT
-	TRBV7-8	-	TRBJ1-4	CASSQDPGVWEKLFF	TGTGCCAGCAGCCAAGATCCCGGGGTCTGGGAAAAACTGTTTTTT
-	TRBV29-1	-	TRBJ1-2	CSMRGETDLYGYTF	TGCAGCATGAGAGGGGAAACCGACCTGTATGGCTACACCTTC
many	TRBV7-6	-	TRBJ1-2	CASSLDQGPYGYTF	TGTGCCAGCAGTTTAGATCAGGGGCCTTATGGCTACACCTTC
many	TRBV16	-	TRBJ1-3	CASSQRAGSGNTIYF	TGTGCCAGCAGCCAACGGGCTGGTTCTGGAAACACCATATATTTT
many	TRBV10-3	-	TRBJ1-5	CAISEGGFNQPQHF	TGTGCCATCAGTGAAGGAGGGTTCAATCAGCCCCAGCATTTT
-	TRBV29-1	TRBD2	TRBJ2-7	CSVEDFSGSYEQYF	TGCAGCGTTGAAGATTTCAGCGGGAGTTACGAGCAGTACTTC
-	TRBV9	-	TRBJ1-2	CASSQRPAPPRDGYTF	TGTGCCAGCAGCCAACGCCCGGCCCCGCCGCGGGACGGCTACACCTTC
-	TRBV7-9	TRBD1	TRBJ2-7	CASSRRTGNEQYF	TGTGCCAGCAGCCGACGGACAGGGAACGAGCAGTACTTC
-	TRBV7-8	TRBD1	TRBJ1-1	CASSWPVTGAFSNTEAFF	TGTGCCAGCAGCTGGCCGGTTACAGGGGCCTTTTCGAACACTGAAGCTTTCTTT
-	TRBV10-3	-	TRBJ1-2	CAIKGGGLVYGYTF	TGTGCCATCAAGGGAGGGGGTCTCGTTTATGGCTACACCTTC
-	TRBV5-6	-	TRBJ1-3	CASSIRVAGNTIYF	TGTGCCAGCAGCATAAGGGTGGCGGGAAACACCATATATTTT
-	TRBV12-3/TRBV12-4	-	TRBJ2-2	CASTKGRGVYSGELFF	TGTGCCAGCACCAAAGGCAGGGGGGTTTATTCCGGGGAGCTGTTTTTT
-	TRBV19	TRBD1	TRBJ1-2	CASSISTGGPLGGYTF	TGTGCCAGTAGTATATCCACAGGGGGACCATTAGGAGGCTACACCTTC
-	TRBV7-9	-	TRBJ1-3	CASSSTGDPLSGNTIYF	TGTGCCAGCAGTTCTACAGGAGACCCTCTCTCTGGAAACACCATATATTTT
many	TRBV15	TRBD1	TRBJ1-4	CATSVGQGRANEKLFF	TGTGCCACCAGCGTCGGACAGGGAAGGGCTAATGAAAAACTGTTTTTT
many	TRBV29-1	TRBD2	TRBJ2-7	CSVGGAGEVWEQYF	TGCAGCGTTGGAGGTGCGGGAGAAGTCTGGGAGCAGTACTTC
few	TRBV20-1	TRBD2	TRBJ2-7	CSAGPGLAGGHNEQYF	TGCAGTGCTGGACCGGGACTAGCGGGGGGGCACAACGAGCAGTACTTC
-	TRBV6-6	-	TRBJ1-5	CASSYARDDQPQHF	TGTGCCAGCAGCTACGCCAGGGACGATCAGCCCCAGCATTTT
-	TRBV2	TRBD1	TRBJ2-7	CASSWTGVYEQYF	TGTGCCAGCAGTTGGACAGGGGTGTACGAGCAGTACTTC
-	TRBV7-3	-	TRBJ2-2	CASSPRPGDRGELFF	TGTGCCAGCAGCCCCCGGCCTGGCGACAGGGGGGAGCTGTTTTTT
few	TRBV24-1	-	TRBJ2-5	CATLKSGLPRTQYF	TGTGCCACCCTCAAATCGGGACTCCCACGGACCCAGTACTTC
-	TRBV5-6	TRBD2	TRBJ2-7	CASSLIYPGLEGLYEQYF	TGTGCCAGCAGCTTGATATATCCGGGACTAGAGGGTCTCTACGAGCAGTACTTC